The source of this TCR beta chain is a study of blood T cell repertoires in COVID-19 (TCRdb year 2020). About the investigation overall: The collaborator samples originated in the United States, Italy and Spain and spanned the acute and convalescent phases of COVID-19. The prospective study material was composed of cDNA or gDNA derived from T cells, B-cell-depleted T cells, or PBMCs. Deeply sampled blood TCRbeta repertoires from subjects exposed to, actively infected with, or recovered from COVID-19 were included in the dataset. The repertoires were made available in a free public database intended to serve as a resource for research on the immune response to SARS-CoV-2. Samples were obtained from the ongoing ImmuneRACE study (first 160 participants) and from 950 to 1,500 subjects provided by 6 global collaborators. A de-identified subject ID, COVID-19 status, age in years and sex were almost always included in the sample metadata. HLA class I and class II types, where available, came from metadata supplied by the sample provider rather than from assay-based typing.

The CDR3 numbers 16 residues from cysteine through phenylalanine. CDR3 DNA is the only sequence kept; it has 48 bases, read in frame from the first base. The germline V gene encodes CDR1 LGHDT and CDR2 YNNKEL (reference sequence). V and J are truncated by 3 bases and 3 bases respectively, leaving an intervening sequence of 18 bases. Comments on this clone: Its target antigen remains unknown. Qualities for individual bases were not recorded, and no much larger clone is one base off.

The full study reports these points: The quantity of clinical and demographic metadata differed by source and by participant and was supplied without curation.

The collaborating institutions used their own protocols to collect whole blood in K2EDTA tubes. For TCRbeta analysis, collaborators shipped samples in one of three forms: frozen whole blood, isolated PBMCs, or DNA extracted from either of those sample types. TCRbeta CDR3 regions were amplified from genomic DNA using the immunoSEQ Assay, a bias-controlled multiplex PCR. The study's processing was this. Nucleated cell counts per sample were estimated from amplification of reference gene primers within the assay. Sequence reads were collapsed and filtered to measure the absolute abundance of every unique TCRbeta CDR3 rearrangement. For each sample, productive Simpson clonality was calculated by taking the square root of Simpson's diversity index across productive rearrangements. Not all clones reach the TCRdb copy of this immuneACCESS table, which keeps in-frame sequences only. Checked studies attribute under half of the gap to unresolved V genes and leave the rest unexplained. For V, J and clone size, that table is used; D and trimming come from the DNA. The table for this sample lists 170,000 or so clones; around 83% of them were counted only once. Of the sample, about 1.6% falls within the top ten clones.

The sequence came from a human donor in a cohort sampled during active COVID-19. Sample: peripheral blood. The V and J segments used are TRBV3-1 (or the pseudogene TRBV3-2) and TRBJ2-7; the D gene is perhaps TRBD2, from 5 matching bases. The CDR3 reads CASSHNPPGVGYEQYF. Read as DNA, the sequence is TGTGCCAGCAGCCACAACCCACCCGGGGTGGGCTACGAGCAGTACTTC.